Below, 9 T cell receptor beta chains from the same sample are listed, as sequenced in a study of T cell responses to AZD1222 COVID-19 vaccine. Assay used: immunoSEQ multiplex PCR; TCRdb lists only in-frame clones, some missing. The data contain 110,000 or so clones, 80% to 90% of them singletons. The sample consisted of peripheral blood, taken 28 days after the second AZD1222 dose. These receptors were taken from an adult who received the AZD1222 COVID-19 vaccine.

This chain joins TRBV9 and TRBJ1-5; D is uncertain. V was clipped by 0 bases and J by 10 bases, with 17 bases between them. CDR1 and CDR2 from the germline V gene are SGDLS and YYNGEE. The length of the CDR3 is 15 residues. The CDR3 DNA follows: TGTGCCAGCAGCGTAGGTCCACGGGCCCAGGATCCCCAGCATTTT. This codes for CASSVGPRAQDPQHF.

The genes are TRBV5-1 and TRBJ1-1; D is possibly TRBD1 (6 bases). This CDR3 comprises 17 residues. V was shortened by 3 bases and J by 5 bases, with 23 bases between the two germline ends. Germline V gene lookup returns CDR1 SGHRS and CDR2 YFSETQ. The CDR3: CASSSRWEQGFPTEAFF. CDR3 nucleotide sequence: TGCGCCAGCAGCTCCCGATGGGAACAGGGATTCCCGACTGAAGCTTTCTTT.

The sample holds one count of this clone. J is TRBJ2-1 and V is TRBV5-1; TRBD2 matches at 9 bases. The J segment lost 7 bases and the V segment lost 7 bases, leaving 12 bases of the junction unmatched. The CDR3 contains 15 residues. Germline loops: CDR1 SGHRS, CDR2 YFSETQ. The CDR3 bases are TGCGCCAGCGAAAAGGCGGTAGCGGGAGTAAATGAGCAGTTCTTC. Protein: CASEKAVAGVNEQFF.

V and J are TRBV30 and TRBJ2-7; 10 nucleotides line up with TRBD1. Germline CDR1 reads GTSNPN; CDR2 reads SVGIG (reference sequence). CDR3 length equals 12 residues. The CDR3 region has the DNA TGTTCCTTGGACAGGGGGTCCTACGAGCAGTACTTC. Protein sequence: CSLDRGSYEQYF.

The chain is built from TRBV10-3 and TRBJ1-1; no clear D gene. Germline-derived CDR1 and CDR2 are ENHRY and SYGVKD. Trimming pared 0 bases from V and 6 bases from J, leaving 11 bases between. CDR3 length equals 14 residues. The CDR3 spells CAISESGPYAEAFF. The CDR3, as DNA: TGTGCCATCAGTGAGTCAGGGCCCTACGCTGAAGCTTTCTTT.

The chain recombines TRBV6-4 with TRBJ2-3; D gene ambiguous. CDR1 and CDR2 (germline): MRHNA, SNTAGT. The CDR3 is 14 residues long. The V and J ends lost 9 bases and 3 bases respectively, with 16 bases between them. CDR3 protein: CASSLSDGTDTQYF. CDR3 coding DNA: TGTGCCAGTTCCTTGTCGGACGGAACAGATACGCAGTATTTT.

The CDR3 protein is CASSSNDLSAFF. CDR3 coding DNA: TGTGCCAGCAGCTCAAACGACCTCTCCGCTTTCTTT. V usage is TRBV11-2 and J usage is TRBJ1-1; D unclear. CDR3 length: 12 amino acids. The V end was cut by 4 bases, the J end by 11 bases, with 14 bases between. The germline gives CDR1 SGHAT, CDR2 FQNNGV.

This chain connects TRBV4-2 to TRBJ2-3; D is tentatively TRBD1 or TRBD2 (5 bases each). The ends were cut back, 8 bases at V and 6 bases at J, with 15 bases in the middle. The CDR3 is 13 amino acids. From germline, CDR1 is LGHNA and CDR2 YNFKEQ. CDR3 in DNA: TGTGCCAGCGTTAGGGACCTGGGGGATACGCAGTATTTT. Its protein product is CASVRDLGDTQYF.

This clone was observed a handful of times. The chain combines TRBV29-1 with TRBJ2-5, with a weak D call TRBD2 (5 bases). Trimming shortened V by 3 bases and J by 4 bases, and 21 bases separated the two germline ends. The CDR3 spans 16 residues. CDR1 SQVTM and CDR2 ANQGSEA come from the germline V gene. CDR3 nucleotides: TGCAGCGTTGACCCACATGGTGGAAGGGCGGGAGAGACCCAGTACTTC. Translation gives CSVDPHGGRAGETQYF.